The next 12 T cell receptor beta chains were all read from a single sample in a study of blood T cell repertoires in COVID-19. Produced via immunoSEQ multiplex PCR; TCRdb's table is partial and in-frame only. This table has some 5,000 clones, about 88% appearing once. Sample: peripheral blood. The receptors originated from a human donor in a cohort sampled during active COVID-19.

This clone was observed a handful of times. The V call is TRBV7-8, the J call TRBJ1-6, with TRBD1 identical over 8 bases. The germline CDR1 and CDR2 sequences are SGHVS and FQNEAQ. The CDR3 covers 14 residues. Losses at the gene ends were 5 bases for V and 7 bases for J; bases not matched to a gene: 4. The CDR3, as DNA: TGTGCCAGCAGCCTGGGACAGGACAATTCACCCCTCCACTTT. Protein sequence: CASSLGQDNSPLHF.

In its sample, this clone was seen a few times. The rearrangement joins TRBV19 to TRBJ1-5; D is ambiguous. Germline CDR1 and CDR2: LNHDA and SQIVND (reference sequence). Trimming removed 3 bases at V and 5 bases at J, with 14 bases between. This CDR3 has 15 residues. In nucleotides, the CDR3 is TGTGCCAGTAGTATCGGTACAGAAATCCATCAGCCCCAGCATTTT. Its translation: CASSIGTEIHQPQHF.

This chain uses TRBV24-1 with TRBJ2-2; 9 positions agree with TRBD1. This CDR3 comprises 14 residues. J was trimmed by 6 bases and V by 7 bases; bases with no gene match: 5. The germline gives CDR1 KGHDR, CDR2 SFDVKD. This CDR3 reads CATRGQGWSGELFF. The CDR3 bases are TGTGCCACCAGGGGACAGGGTTGGTCCGGGGAGCTGTTTTTT.

The V call is TRBV2, the J call TRBJ2-7, with 7 bases lining up with TRBD1. CDR1 and CDR2 from the germline V gene are SNHLY and FYNNEI. The CDR3 contains 14 residues. The V gene end was trimmed by 7 bases and the J gene end by 3 bases; junction bases not matched to a gene: 9. The CDR3 bases are TGTGCCAGCAAATGGGGAGACAGGGTCTACGAGCAGTACTTC. Protein product: CASKWGDRVYEQYF.

This chain connects TRBV7-9 to TRBJ2-7; maybe TRBD1 (5 bases). Trimming pared 4 bases from V and 1 base from J, leaving 11 bases between. This CDR3 region has 14 residues. Germline CDR1 reads SEHNR; CDR2 reads FQNEAQ (reference sequence). The DNA of the CDR3 is TGTGCCAGCAGCTCAAGGGGAAGATCCTACGAGCAGTACTTC. Translation: CASSSRGRSYEQYF. Filled out from reference TRBV7-9 and TRBJ2-7, the complete variable domain reads DTGVSQNPRHKITKRGQNVTFRCDPISEHNRLYWYRQTLGQGPEFLTYFQNEAQLEKSRLLSDRFSAERPKGSFSTLEIQRTEQGDSAMYLCASSSRGRSYEQYFGPGTRLTVT.

In DNA, the CDR3 is TGTGCCAGCAGCCCAATCTCATCGAGGGGGCATAGCACTGAAGCTTTCTTT. Translation gives CASSPISSRGHSTEAFF. The chain has TRBV3-1 (or the pseudogene TRBV3-2) and TRBJ1-1, with TRBD1 matching over 7 bases. The ends lost 4 bases at V and 4 bases at J; junction bases unmatched: 15. The CDR3 is 17 residues long. Germline CDR1 is LGHDT and CDR2 is YNNKEL (reference sequence).

The chain carries TRBV6-4 and TRBJ2-3, with D maybe TRBD2 (5 bases). Per germline, CDR1 MRHNA and CDR2 SNTAGT. The V end lost 3 bases, the J end lost 3 bases, and 10 bases lay between the germline ends. The CDR3 is 14 residues long. The CDR3 nucleotides are TGTGCCAGCAGTGATAAGGGAGAGACAGATACGCAGTATTTT. Translation gives CASSDKGETDTQYF.

The sample holds one count of this clone. This rearrangement joins TRBV11-1 to TRBJ2-2, with 10 bases lining up with TRBD2. The V segment lost 8 bases and the J segment 6 bases; nucleotides outside the gene matches: 6. The CDR3 is 14 amino acids. Germline CDR1 is SGHAT and CDR2 is FQDESV (reference sequence). The CDR3 here is CASQAGGGAGELFF. The CDR3 coding sequence is TGTGCCAGCCAAGCGGGAGGGGGAGCCGGGGAGCTGTTTTTT.

This chain links TRBV11-2 with TRBJ2-2; TRBD2 matches 11 bases. This CDR3 comprises 15 residues. CDR1 and CDR2 from the germline V gene are SGHAT and FQNNGV. V trimming: 6 bases; J trimming: 5 bases; junction bases outside the gene matches: 5. DNA for the CDR3: TGTGCCAGCAGTTCGGGACTAGCGGAAACCGGGGAGCTGTTTTTT. As protein: CASSSGLAETGELFF.

This clone was seen only once. The gene calls are TRBV5-4 and TRBJ1-2; D remains unclear. The CDR3 length is 13 residues. Trimming shortened V by 0 bases and J by 6 bases, and 9 bases separated the two germline ends. Germline lookup yields CDR1 SGHNT and CDR2 YYREEE (reference sequence). CDR3 nucleotide sequence: TGTGCCAGCAGCTTGGGGGAGTTGGATGGCTACACCTTC. This translates into CASSLGELDGYTF.

V usage is TRBV19 and J usage is TRBJ2-1, with D unclear. Trimming took off 1 base at V and 0 bases at J, with 10 bases between the two ends. Germline CDR1 LNHDA, CDR2 SQIVND (reference sequence). The CDR3 spans 16 residues. In nucleotides, the CDR3 is TGTGCCAGTAGTATAGGAGGTAGCAGCTCCTACAATGAGCAGTTCTTC. Protein: CASSIGGSSSYNEQFF.

This clone was observed once. The rearrangement links TRBV27 to TRBJ1-1; D is unclear. V dropped 4 bases and J dropped 4 bases, with 13 bases sitting between them. The CDR3 has 14 amino acids. The germline gives CDR1 MNHEY, CDR2 SMNVEV (reference sequence). Here the CDR3 DNA reads TGTGCCAGCAGTTCCACTTTACGGGGCACTGAAGCTTTCTTT. Encoded protein: CASSSTLRGTEAFF.